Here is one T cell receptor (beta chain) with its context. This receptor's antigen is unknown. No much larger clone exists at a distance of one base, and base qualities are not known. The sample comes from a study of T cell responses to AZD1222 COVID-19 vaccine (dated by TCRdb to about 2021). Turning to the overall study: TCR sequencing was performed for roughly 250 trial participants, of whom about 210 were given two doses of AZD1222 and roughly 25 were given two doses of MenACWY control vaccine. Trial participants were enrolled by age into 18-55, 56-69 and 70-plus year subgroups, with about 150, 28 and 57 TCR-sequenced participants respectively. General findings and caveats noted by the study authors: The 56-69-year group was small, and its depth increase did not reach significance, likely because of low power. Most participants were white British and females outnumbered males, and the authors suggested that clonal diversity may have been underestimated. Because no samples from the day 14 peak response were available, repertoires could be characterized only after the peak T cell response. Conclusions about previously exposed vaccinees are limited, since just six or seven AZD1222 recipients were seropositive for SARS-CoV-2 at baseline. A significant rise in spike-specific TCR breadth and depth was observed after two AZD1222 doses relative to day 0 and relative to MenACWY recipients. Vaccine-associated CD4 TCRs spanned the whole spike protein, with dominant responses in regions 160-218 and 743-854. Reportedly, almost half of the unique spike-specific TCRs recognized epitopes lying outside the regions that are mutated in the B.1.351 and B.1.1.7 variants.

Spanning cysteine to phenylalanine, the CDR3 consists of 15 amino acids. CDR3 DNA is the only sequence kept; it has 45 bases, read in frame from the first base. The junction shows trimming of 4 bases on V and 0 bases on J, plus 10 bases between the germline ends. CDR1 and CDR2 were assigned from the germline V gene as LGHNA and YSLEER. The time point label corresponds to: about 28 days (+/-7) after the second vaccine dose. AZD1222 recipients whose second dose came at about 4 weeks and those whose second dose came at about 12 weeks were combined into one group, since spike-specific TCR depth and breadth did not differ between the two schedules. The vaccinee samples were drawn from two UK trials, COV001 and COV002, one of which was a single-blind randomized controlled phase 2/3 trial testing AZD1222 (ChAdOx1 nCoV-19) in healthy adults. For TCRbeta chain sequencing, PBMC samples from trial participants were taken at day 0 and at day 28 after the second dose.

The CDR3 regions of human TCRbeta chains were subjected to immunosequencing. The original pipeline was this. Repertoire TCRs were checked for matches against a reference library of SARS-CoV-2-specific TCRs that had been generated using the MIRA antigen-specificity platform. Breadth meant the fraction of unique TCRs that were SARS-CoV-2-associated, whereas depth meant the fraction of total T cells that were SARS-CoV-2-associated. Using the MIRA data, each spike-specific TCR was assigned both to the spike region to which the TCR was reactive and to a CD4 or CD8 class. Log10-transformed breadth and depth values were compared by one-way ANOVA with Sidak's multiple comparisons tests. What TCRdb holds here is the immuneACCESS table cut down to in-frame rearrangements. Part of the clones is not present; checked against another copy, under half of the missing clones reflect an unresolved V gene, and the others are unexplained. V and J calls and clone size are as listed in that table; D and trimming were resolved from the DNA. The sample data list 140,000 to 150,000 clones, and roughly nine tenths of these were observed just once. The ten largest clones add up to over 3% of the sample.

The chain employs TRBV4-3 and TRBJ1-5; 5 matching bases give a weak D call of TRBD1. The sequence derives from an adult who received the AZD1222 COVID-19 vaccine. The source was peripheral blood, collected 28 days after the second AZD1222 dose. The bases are TGCGCCAGCAGCCGGGACCAGGTTAGCAATCAGCCCCAGCATTTT. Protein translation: CASSRDQVSNQPQHF.